What follows are 5 T cell receptor beta chains derived from one specimen sequenced in a study of cytomegalovirus exposure and HLA in healthy donors. Use of 60 Vbeta and 13 Jbeta primers characterized the PCR. The data were produced by immunoSEQ multiplex PCR, yet TCRdb's version contains in-frame clones alone and is incomplete. Of roughly 98,000 clones listed, roughly 80% were seen once; the top ten hold around 3%. The specimen was PBMCs. These receptors originate from a man aged 40-55 years in good health and CMV-seronegative.

V gene TRBV14 combines with J gene TRBJ2-1; perhaps TRBD2 as D (6 bases). V was clipped by 0 bases and J by 9 bases, with 15 bases between them. Germline loops: CDR1 SGHDN, CDR2 FVKESK. The CDR3 contains 15 residues. CDR3 sequence reads: CASSQDPAGLTEQFF. In DNA, the CDR3 is TGTGCCAGCAGCCAAGATCCAGCGGGCCTTACTGAGCAGTTCTTC.

J is TRBJ2-2 and V is TRBV29-1; perhaps TRBD1 as D (6 bases). Trimming cost V 4 bases and J 1 base, with 10 bases left between them. Germline V gives CDR1 SQVTM, CDR2 ANQGSEA. The CDR3 consists of 14 residues. Here the CDR3 reads CSVAGRGNTGELFF. The CDR3 nucleotides read TGCAGCGTTGCGGGCAGGGGGAACACCGGGGAGCTGTTTTTT.

This chain connects TRBV6-1 to TRBJ2-1, with a possible D match to TRBD2 (6 bases). The V end was cut by 6 bases, the J end by 0 bases, with 12 bases between. CDR3 length equals 15 residues. Germline V gives CDR1 MNHNS, CDR2 SASEGT. The CDR3 loop reads CASRQAGGSYNEQFF. The CDR3 coding sequence is TGTGCCAGCAGACAAGCGGGCGGCTCCTACAATGAGCAGTTCTTC.

This clone has a single count. Other nucleotide sequences in the sample specify the same CDR3. The rearrangement links TRBV7-9 to TRBJ2-1; D call uncertain. The V end lost 2 bases, the J end lost 6 bases, and 14 bases lay between the germline ends. The germline gives CDR1 SEHNR, CDR2 FQNEAQ (reference sequence). The CDR3 consists of 15 residues. The CDR3 region is CASSLSPARVNEQFF. CDR3 DNA: TGTGCCAGCAGCTTATCCCCCGCCCGGGTCAATGAGCAGTTCTTC.

This clone appeared once. This chain joins TRBV28 and TRBJ2-5, with 8 positions matching TRBD1. The DNA end lines up better with TRBJ2-7; the J call may be wrong. The CDR3 contains 13 residues. In germline, CDR1 is MDHEN, CDR2 SYDVKM. CDR3 DNA: TGTGCCAGCAGACAGACAGGGGACCACGAGCAGTACTTC. The encoded protein is CASRQTGDHEQYF.